These T cell receptor beta chains were read from a single sample in a study of blood T cell repertoires in COVID-19. Sequencing was performed with immunoSEQ multiplex PCR; in TCRdb, only in-frame clones are kept and a portion is missing. The data contain 200,000 to 250,000 clones, about 86% of them singletons. Sequenced sample: peripheral blood. The receptors here all came from a woman aged 25 to 39 who had recovered from COVID-19. CDR3s include the opening cysteine and the closing phenylalanine or tryptophan.

>TRBV3-1/TRBV3-2|TRBJ2-5
CASKTGEGYQETQYF
>TRBV14|TRBJ2-7
CASSQAGHLGEQYF
>TRBV3-1/TRBV3-2|TRBJ1-2
CASSPGPGGYGYTF
>TRBV30|TRBJ2-7
CAWAHRGGPYEQYF
>TRBV5-1|TRBJ2-1
CASSTGDLGQFF
>TRBV19|TRBJ1-4
CASNPGTFKWEKLFF
>TRBV5-5|TRBJ2-5
CASSLVGLEETQYF
>TRBV6-2/TRBV6-3|TRBJ2-7
CASSSPGQGYHEQYF
>TRBV9|TRBJ2-3
CASSVGSVSTDTQYF
>TRBV9|TRBJ2-6
CASSGMRGDRVFGANVLTF
>TRBV3-1/TRBV3-2|TRBJ2-2
CASSQETYWGTGDHTGELFF
>TRBV5-1|TRBJ2-7
CASSLAPPGGEQYF
>TRBV5-1|TRBJ1-5
CASSLKPGGNQPQHF
>TRBV18|TRBJ2-7
CASSRETSYEQYF
>TRBV27|TRBJ1-2
CASSLEPGTGAGYGYTF
>TRBV7-9|TRBJ1-1
CASSPTGNTEAFF
>TRBV7-2|TRBJ2-4
CASSSPRTEIAKNIQYF
>TRBV4-3|TRBJ1-5
CASSQDLRQGSNQPQHF
>TRBV25-1|TRBJ1-1
CASSGERTVLTEAFF
>TRBV7-8|TRBJ2-7
CASRPEVAGAYEQYF
>TRBV7-7|TRBJ1-6
CARPPIPGVEDSPLHF
>TRBV9|TRBJ2-3
CASSSSRSVFTDTQYF
>TRBV6-5|TRBJ2-7
CASGAYSYEQYF
>TRBV9|TRBJ1-2
CASSVGVGPGYGYTF
>TRBV19|TRBJ1-4
CASSSLNEKLFF
>TRBV6-2/TRBV6-3|TRBJ2-7
CASSLYGLASEQYF
>TRBV2|TRBJ1-2
CASSDGTGLSDYGYTF
>TRBV29-1|TRBJ2-2
CSARTSGGYTGELFF
>TRBV6-6|TRBJ2-5
CASSYGGSQETQYF
>TRBV2|TRBJ2-2
CASRTGVNTGELFF
>TRBV2|TRBJ2-1
CASSEASGLAGLNEQFF
>TRBV7-9|TRBJ2-5
CASSLAGGYQETQYF
>TRBV29-1|TRBJ2-7
CSVVTPGGREQYF
>TRBV11-2|TRBJ1-4
CASSFGFGSNEKLFF
>TRBV11-3|TRBJ2-2
CASSSGQYTGELFF
>TRBV2|TRBJ1-1
CASRDRGWATEAFF
>TRBV9|TRBJ1-6
CASSVEPTGINSPLHF
>TRBV29-1|TRBJ1-1
CSVLGSQATMNTEAFF